Shown below are 30 T cell receptor beta chains from a single sample sequenced in a study of blood T cells in healthy people across ages. Together with a sample-barcoded 5' primer, a J-beta primer mix was included in a second PCR lasting about 7 to 12 cycles. One entry per CDR3 protein results from TCRdb running MiXCR on the 5' RACE reads. This table has over 1.5 million distinct CDR3 sequences, about 50% appearing once. Sequencing was performed on blood. These receptors were taken from a woman between 40 and 55 years old in good health.

This chain connects TRBV10-3 to TRBJ1-1; 7 nucleotides align to TRBD1. Germline V gene data show CDR1 as ENHRY and CDR2 as SYGVKD. The CDR3 is 16 amino acids. The V segment lost 4 bases and the J segment 4 bases; nucleotides outside the gene matches: 12. CDR3 DNA sequence: TGTGCCATCAGTGCCGGGACAGTGCGTGTTGGCACTGAAGCTTTCTTT. This gives the protein CAISAGTVRVGTEAFF.

The chain has TRBV24-1 and TRBJ2-1, with D possibly being TRBD1 (5 bases). V was cut by 4 bases and J by 5 bases, with 14 bases left in between. The germline V gene has CDR1 KGHDR and CDR2 SFDVKD. This CDR3 comprises 15 residues. CDR3 sequence reads: CATSERRQLNNEQFF. The CDR3 DNA reads TGTGCCACCAGTGAAAGACGACAGCTAAACAATGAGCAGTTCTTC.

This clonotype was picked up a small number of times. The chain links TRBV2 to TRBJ2-7; D is undetermined. CDR1 and CDR2 (germline): SNHLY, FYNNEI. The CDR3 sequence is 15 residues long. Trimming cost V 5 bases and J 1 base, with 15 bases left between them. CDR3 amino acids: CASSLPGGRSYEQYF. The CDR3 nucleotides read TGTGCCAGCAGTCTTCCTGGCGGTCGATCCTACGAGCAGTACTTC.

Notes on this clonotype: It may be a read error: a sequence one base away is much more abundant. This rearrangement joins TRBV12-3 or TRBV12-4 to TRBJ2-5, with 7 bases fitting TRBD1. This CDR3 is 15 amino acids long. The CDR3 coding sequence is TGTGCCAGCAGTTTATGGACAGGCAACCAAGAGATCCAGTACTTC. Translating gives CASSLWTGNQEIQYF.

This clonotype occurred many times. A read error may be the cause here, since a much bigger clone is one base away. This rearrangement joins TRBV29-1 to TRBJ2-5; either TRBD1 or TRBD2 may fit D (5 bases each). Germline V gene sequence: CDR1 SQVTM, CDR2 ANQGSEA. The CDR3 totals 13 residues. Trimming left V 6 bases short and J 11 bases short, with 22 bases between. The chain's CDR3 is CSVPGISGNEQYF. In DNA form, the CDR3 reads TGCAGCGTCCCGGGGATTTCAGGGAATGAGCAGTACTTC.

This clonotype turned up a few times. The V gene is TRBV27, the J gene TRBJ1-2, with TRBD1 matching over 7 bases. The germline V gene has CDR1 MNHEY and CDR2 SMNVEV (reference sequence). The trim removed 2 bases at V and 6 bases at J, leaving 3 bases unmatched. CDR3 length: 13 residues. The CDR3 protein is CASSLEGADGYTF. CDR3 nucleotide sequence: TGTGCCAGCAGTTTAGAGGGGGCTGATGGCTACACCTTC.

The chain combines TRBV4-2 with TRBJ2-4, with TRBD2 as a possible D gene (5 bases). V lost 2 bases and J lost 15, with 20 bases in between. Germline V gives CDR1 LGHNA, CDR2 YNFKEQ. The CDR3 contains 14 residues. CDR3 DNA: TGTGCCAGCAGCCAACGCCTACACGACTACGAGCTGTACTTC. This encodes CASSQRLHDYELYF.

The J gene is TRBJ1-5, the V gene TRBV7-2; D perhaps matches TRBD1 (6 bases). CDR3 size: 18 residues. The germline CDR1 and CDR2 sequences are SGHTA and FQGNSA. The ends were cut back, 0 bases at V and 7 bases at J, with 22 bases in the middle. CDR3 nucleotides: TGTGCCAGCAGCTTAGCTACCAAACAGGGTACTGGGGGGCAGCCCCAGCATTTT. This encodes CASSLATKQGTGGQPQHF.

The chain is built from TRBV7-6 and TRBJ1-2; 8 nucleotides line up with TRBD1. Looked up from germline, CDR1 is SGHVS and CDR2 is FNYEAQ. The CDR3 covers 14 residues. Germline trimming cut 4 bases from V and 6 bases from J; bases unmatched to any gene: 7. The DNA for the CDR3 is TGTGCCAGCAGCTCCCGGACAGGGAAGGATGGCTACACCTTC. This encodes CASSSRTGKDGYTF.

This chain joins TRBV10-2 and TRBJ1-1; the D gene is possibly TRBD1 (6 bases). CDR1 WSHSY and CDR2 SAAADI come from the germline V gene. The V end was cut by 6 bases, the J end by 5 bases, with 13 bases between. The CDR3 covers 13 residues. The DNA of the CDR3 is TGCGCCAGCAGCATTAAGCAGGGGACTGAAGCTTTCTTT. The encoded protein is CASSIKQGTEAFF.

A few counts support this clonotype. The chain uses TRBV20-1 and TRBJ2-3, with 9 bases lining up with TRBD1. The germline CDR1 and CDR2 sequences are DFQATT and SNEGSKA (reference sequence). The V segment lost 3 bases and the J segment 1 base; nucleotides outside the gene matches: 5. There are 15 residues in the CDR3. The chain's CDR3 is CSASTDRGRTDTQYF. The CDR3 region has the DNA TGCAGTGCTAGCACGGACAGGGGCCGCACAGATACGCAGTATTTT.

V usage is TRBV20-1 and J usage is TRBJ1-5; no reliable D call. Germline V lookup: CDR1 DFQATT, CDR2 SNEGSKA (reference sequence). Trimming shortened V by 1 base and J by 5 bases, and 9 bases separated the two germline ends. This CDR3 has 13 amino acids. The chain's CDR3 is CSARVGGHQPQHF. CDR3 DNA sequence: TGCAGTGCTAGAGTGGGAGGACATCAGCCCCAGCATTTT.

As for this clonotype: A single base separates this from a much larger clone, so it may be a read error. J is TRBJ2-1 and V is TRBV29-1, with TRBD1 matching over 8 bases. The end of the DNA aligns better with TRBJ2-7, so the J call may be wrong. This CDR3 has 12 residues. The V gene's germline CDR1 is SQVTM and CDR2 ANQGSEA. The CDR3: CSVHGQGNEQYF. In DNA, the CDR3 is TGCAGCGTCCACGGACAGGGCAATGAGCAGTACTTC.

The V and J genes are TRBV12-3 or TRBV12-4 and TRBJ2-1; 11 bases are a match to TRBD1. This CDR3 spans 17 amino acids. V trimming: 2 bases; J trimming: 4 bases; junction bases outside the gene matches: 7. The CDR3 spells CASSLIGQGANYNEQFF. The CDR3 DNA sequence: TGTGCCAGCAGTTTAATTGGACAGGGGGCGAATTACAATGAGCAGTTCTTC.

The chain has TRBV5-1 and TRBJ1-2; D is unresolved. The length of the CDR3 is 15 residues. Germline values: CDR1 SGHRS, CDR2 YFSETQ. V was cut by 3 bases and J by 3 bases, with 15 bases left in between. This chain's CDR3 is CASSSLDRRDYGYTF. CDR3 DNA: TGCGCCAGCAGCTCGTTGGATAGGCGAGACTATGGCTACACCTTC.

CDR3: CSARVGTIRETQYF. The CDR3, as DNA: TGCAGTGCTAGGGTGGGGACTATTAGAGAGACCCAGTACTTC. This chain connects TRBV20-1 to TRBJ2-5, with 7 bases matching TRBD2. This CDR3 comprises 14 residues. Losses at the gene ends were 3 bases for V and 4 bases for J; bases not matched to a gene: 8. Germline V CDR1 and CDR2: DFQATT, SNEGSKA (reference sequence).

This chain joins TRBV28 and TRBJ1-1; 7 bases are a match to TRBD1. Trimming cost V 2 bases and J 3 bases; bases outside gene matches: 6. This CDR3 has 15 amino acids. The germline V gene has CDR1 MDHEN and CDR2 SYDVKM. The CDR3 nucleotides are TGTGCCAGCAGTTTAGAGGGGGCCGAAGACACTGAAGCTTTCTTT. Translating gives CASSLEGAEDTEAFF.

The J gene is TRBJ2-7, the V gene TRBV4-3; D tentatively reads TRBD1 or TRBD2 (5 bases each). The end of the DNA aligns better with TRBJ2-4, so the J call may be wrong. The CDR3 extends over 14 amino acids. Germline values: CDR1 LGHNA, CDR2 YSLEER. In DNA form, the CDR3 reads TGCGCCAGCAGCCAAGACCCCAGGGAGTACATTCAGTACTTC. Translation gives CASSQDPREYIQYF.

The V gene is TRBV5-1, the J gene TRBJ2-1, with 10 bases fitting TRBD2. Germline V gene sequence: CDR1 SGHRS, CDR2 YFSETQ. With 0 bases clipped from V and 8 bases from J, the junction kept 5 bases outside the gene matches. CDR3 length: 15 residues. CDR3 nucleotide sequence: TGCGCCAGCAGCTTGGGGCTAGCGGGGGAGCATGAGCAGTTCTTC. This codes for CASSLGLAGEHEQFF.

The V and J genes are TRBV5-4 and TRBJ2-7; D might be TRBD2 (6 bases). Germline loops: CDR1 SGHNT, CDR2 YYREEE (reference sequence). This CDR3 region has 15 residues. V was pared by 4 bases and J by 2 bases, with 16 bases between. CDR3 bases: TGTGCCAGCAGCGCGATCCGGGACTCTACCTACGAGCAGTACTTC. Its protein is CASSAIRDSTYEQYF.

V gene TRBV10-3 combines with J gene TRBJ1-1, with TRBD1 matching over 9 bases. The CDR3 has 14 amino acids. Germline V gives CDR1 ENHRY, CDR2 SYGVKD. The J segment lost 1 base and the V segment lost 5 bases, leaving 2 bases of the junction unmatched. The DNA for the CDR3 is TGTGCCATCAGTATGGGACAGGGGAACACTGAAGCTTTCTTT. Translation: CAISMGQGNTEAFF.

This sequence joins TRBV3-1 and TRBJ1-6; D might be TRBD1 (5 bases). Trimming left V 0 bases short and J 7 bases short, with 13 bases between. CDR3 length: 16 residues. CDR1 is LGHDT and CDR2 is YNNKEL in the germline V gene (reference sequence). In DNA, the CDR3 is TGTGCCAGCAGCCAAGATCTGGGGCAGAGAAATTCACCCCTCCACTTT. Translating gives CASSQDLGQRNSPLHF.

The sample holds a few counts of this clonotype. V and J are TRBV28 and TRBJ1-1; the match to TRBD1 covers 7 bases. This CDR3 has 15 amino acids. The trim removed 5 bases at V and 3 bases at J, leaving 9 bases unmatched. The V gene's germline CDR1 is MDHEN and CDR2 SYDVKM. The CDR3 DNA follows: TGTGCCAGCAGTCCGTGGACAGGACAGGACACTGAAGCTTTCTTT. Its translation is CASSPWTGQDTEAFF.

The chain is built from TRBV2 and TRBJ2-7, with D unresolved. Trimming cost V 4 bases and J 3 bases, with 7 bases left between them. The CDR3 spans 12 residues. CDR1 and CDR2 (germline): SNHLY, FYNNEI. The CDR3 DNA is TGTGCCAGCAGTGTTCGCTACTACGAGCAGTACTTC. Protein sequence: CASSVRYYEQYF.

This clonotype has just a few counts. The chain employs TRBV4-1 and TRBJ2-1; D could derive from TRBD1 or TRBD2 (5 bases each). The germline V gene has CDR1 MGHRA and CDR2 YSYEKL. V lost 0 bases and J 0 bases, leaving 12 bases between the germline ends. This CDR3 spans 17 amino acids. CDR3 sequence: CASSQDSGTASYNEQFF. In nucleotides, the CDR3 is TGCGCCAGCAGCCAAGACTCCGGGACGGCCTCCTACAATGAGCAGTTCTTC.

The sample holds a few counts of this clonotype. V usage is TRBV3-1 and J usage is TRBJ2-5, with unresolved D. V was pared by 0 bases and J by 1 base, with 9 bases between. Germline V CDR1 and CDR2: LGHDT, YNNKEL (reference sequence). This CDR3 is built from 15 residues. CDR3 in amino acids: CASSQDRKAQETQYF. DNA for the CDR3: TGTGCCAGCAGCCAAGATCGGAAGGCCCAAGAGACCCAGTACTTC.

The CDR3 bases are TGCGCCAGCAGCCAAGGGGGGGCTCAGAATGAAAAACTGTTTTTT. It is translated as CASSQGGAQNEKLFF. The chain recombines TRBV4-3 with TRBJ1-4; D might be TRBD1 (6 bases). Germline CDR1 LGHNA, CDR2 YSLEER. Trimming took 1 base from V and 5 from J, leaving 11 bases between them. The CDR3 is 15 amino acids.

J is TRBJ2-1 and V is TRBV29-1; TRBD2 matches at 10 bases. This CDR3 has 15 residues. V was clipped by 5 bases and J by 0 bases; unmatched bases: 4. Germline-derived CDR1 and CDR2 are SQVTM and ANQGSEA. In DNA form, the CDR3 reads TGCAGCGTTTATAGCGGGGGGACCTCCTACAATGAGCAGTTCTTC. The encoded protein is CSVYSGGTSYNEQFF.

In its sample, this clonotype was seen a few times. The chain combines TRBV10-3 with TRBJ2-5; 12 bases align to TRBD1. Per the germline V gene, CDR1 is ENHRY and CDR2 is SYGVKD. This CDR3 has 15 residues. Trimming removed 6 bases from V and 5 bases from J; junction bases left unmatched: 7. CDR3 nucleotide sequence: TGTGCCATCAGCGGTGGGACAGGGGGCGGGGAGACCCAGTACTTC. Protein product: CAISGGTGGGETQYF.

This clonotype occurred a few times. The rearrangement uses TRBV12-3 or TRBV12-4 and TRBJ2-7; TRBD1 matches at 8 bases. The CDR3 extends over 14 amino acids. With 7 bases clipped from V and 0 bases from J, the junction kept 5 bases outside the gene matches. The CDR3 reads CASKGGQDSYEQYF. CDR3 DNA sequence: TGTGCCAGCAAGGGGGGACAGGACTCCTACGAGCAGTACTTC.